Below are 27 T cell receptor beta chains sequenced from a single sample in a study of blood T cell repertoires in COVID-19. Profiled with immunoSEQ multiplex PCR; TCRdb holds only in-frame clones, not every one. The sample records about 240,000 clones, roughly 80% being singletons. Sequencing was carried out using peripheral blood. These receptors originate from a woman of 80 years or more with COVID-19, enrolled during active disease.

The chain carries TRBV5-5 and TRBJ2-1, with 7 bases that match TRBD2. The CDR3 consists of 15 residues. From germline, CDR1 is SGHKS and CDR2 YYEKEE (reference sequence). The V and J ends lost 1 base and 4 bases, in that order; junction bases with no gene match: 5. CDR3 nucleotides: TGTGCCAGCAGCTTGTCGGCTAGCGGATACAATGAGCAGTTCTTC. Its protein is CASSLSASGYNEQFF.

This rearrangement joins TRBV5-1 to TRBJ1-2; TRBD1 is a possible D gene (6 bases). Trimming removed 5 bases at V and 4 bases at J, with 15 bases between. CDR3 size: 14 residues. Germline CDR1 and CDR2: SGHRS and YFSETQ. This chain's CDR3 is CASRDTGPLYGYTF. The CDR3 DNA is TGCGCCAGCAGGGATACAGGGCCCCTCTATGGCTACACCTTC.

The count of this clone is one. The J gene is TRBJ1-2, the V gene TRBV9; 9 bases are shared with TRBD1. The length of the CDR3 is 14 residues. Germline-derived CDR1 and CDR2 are SGDLS and YYNGEE. The V and J ends lost 1 base and 8 bases, in that order; junction bases with no gene match: 6. The CDR3 nucleotides are TGTGCCAGCAGCGTACAACAGGGGGCAAGGGGCTACACCTTC. Its protein is CASSVQQGARGYTF.

This chain connects TRBV7-9 to TRBJ2-3; 7 bases map to TRBD2. The CDR3 is 16 residues long. The germline V gene encodes CDR1 SEHNR and CDR2 FQNEAQ (reference sequence). The V and J ends lost 2 bases and 3 bases, in that order; junction bases with no gene match: 8. The CDR3 spells CASSLLRASGTDTQYF. CDR3 in DNA: TGTGCCAGCAGCTTATTAAGAGCTAGCGGTACAGATACGCAGTATTTT.

The V gene is TRBV7-2, the J gene TRBJ2-5; 10 nucleotides match TRBD2. The germline CDR1 and CDR2 sequences are SGHTA and FQGNSA. V shed 1 base, J shed 5 bases, and the junction held 4 bases outside the gene matches. The CDR3 covers 15 residues. The CDR3 protein is CASSLVAGGLETQYF. The CDR3 DNA sequence: TGTGCCAGCAGCTTAGTAGCGGGGGGCCTGGAGACCCAGTACTTC.

This clone was counted between two and nine times. V is TRBV6-5 and J is TRBJ1-1; D is ambiguous. The germline V and J ends were trimmed by 8 bases and 7 bases, with 11 bases remaining between them. The CDR3 totals 11 residues. Germline V gene data show CDR1 as MNHEY and CDR2 as SVGAGI. The CDR3 nucleotides are TGTGCCAGCGGAGAGCACCGTGAAGCTTTCTTT. This gives the protein CASGEHREAFF.

Many counts were recorded for this clone. CDR3 sequence: CASSSTGTSGNTIYF. The CDR3 DNA follows: TGCGCCAGCAGCTCGACAGGGACCTCTGGAAACACCATATATTTT. The chain has TRBV5-1 and TRBJ1-3; 7 bases are a match to TRBD1. Per the germline V gene, CDR1 is SGHRS and CDR2 is YFSETQ. With 3 bases clipped from V and 0 bases from J, the junction kept 3 bases outside the gene matches. The CDR3 has 15 amino acids.

The gene calls are TRBV4-2 and TRBJ2-2, with D perhaps matching TRBD2 (6 bases). This CDR3 comprises 16 residues. Germline loops: CDR1 LGHNA, CDR2 YNFKEQ. V was trimmed by 0 bases and J by 1 base, leaving 9 bases between them. This CDR3 is CASSQEVGRNTGELFF. The CDR3 nucleotides are TGTGCCAGCAGCCAAGAGGTCGGGAGGAACACCGGGGAGCTGTTTTTT.

The chain employs TRBV30 and TRBJ1-3; 7 bases fit TRBD1. The CDR3 runs to 14 residues. The V and J ends lost 4 bases and 1 base, in that order; junction bases with no gene match: 4. From germline, CDR1 is GTSNPN and CDR2 SVGIG (reference sequence). The DNA of the CDR3 is TGTGCCTGGAACCCGACAGGGTCTGGAAACACCATATATTTT. Encoded protein: CAWNPTGSGNTIYF. The whole variable domain, remainder taken from reference TRBV30 and TRBJ1-3, is SQTIHQWPATLVQPVGSPLSLECTVEGTSNPNLYWYRQAAGRGLQLLFYSVGIGQISSEVPQNLSASRPQDRQFILSSKKLLLSDSGFYLCAWNPTGSGNTIYFGEGSWLTVV.

The DNA for the CDR3 is TGTGCCAGCAGCCGGGAGGTAGCGGGGTCCTACGAGCAGTACTTC. Encoded protein: CASSREVAGSYEQYF. V usage is TRBV5-4 and J usage is TRBJ2-7; 8 bases map to TRBD2. This CDR3 has 15 amino acids. Germline V CDR1 and CDR2: SGHNT, YYREEE (reference sequence). After removal of 4 bases from V and 1 base from J, the junction contained 7 bases not matched to a gene. Variable domain in full (rest from reference TRBV5-4 and TRBJ2-7): ETGVTQSPTHLIKTRGQQVTLRCSSQSGHNTVSWYQQALGQGPQFIFQYYREEENGRGNFPPRFSGLQFPNYSSELNVNALELDDSALYLCASSREVAGSYEQYFGPGTRLTVT.

This sequence joins TRBV5-1 and TRBJ2-7; TRBD1 is a possible D gene (5 bases). Trimming removed 4 bases at V and 2 bases at J, with 10 bases between. Germline V CDR1 and CDR2: SGHRS, YFSETQ. The CDR3 covers 13 residues. The CDR3 DNA follows: TGCGCCAGCAGCCCGGACACCACCTACGAGCAGTACTTC. This sequence encodes CASSPDTTYEQYF. The variable domain in full, completed from reference TRBV5-1 and TRBJ2-7, reads KAGVTQTPRYLIKTRGQQVTLSCSPISGHRSVSWYQQTPGQGLQFLFEYFSETQRNKGNFPGRFSGRQFSNSRSEMNVSTLELGDSALYLCASSPDTTYEQYFGPGTRLTVT.

The table lists this clone with a few counts. The chain links TRBV6-6 to TRBJ1-2; 7 bases match TRBD1. Germline CDR1 and CDR2: MNHNY and SVGAGI (reference sequence). The J segment lost 8 bases and the V segment lost 5 bases, leaving 8 bases of the junction unmatched. The CDR3 is 13 amino acids. CDR3 residues: CASSISGQEGYTF. For the CDR3, the DNA is TGTGCCAGCAGTATAAGCGGACAGGAAGGCTACACCTTC.

This chain joins TRBV19 and TRBJ2-6; 7 bases are a match to TRBD1. V lost 5 bases, J lost 1 base, and 8 bases stayed unmatched. There are 17 residues in the CDR3. The germline CDR1 and CDR2 sequences are LNHDA and SQIVND (reference sequence). The CDR3 DNA follows: TGTGCCAGTAGTTACCGGGACAGTGGATCTGGGGCCAACGTCCTGACTTTC. Its protein product is CASSYRDSGSGANVLTF.

The sample holds a few counts of this clone. The chain is built from TRBV7-9 and TRBJ1-1; TRBD1 agrees at 8 bases. The CDR3 covers 15 residues. Trimming removed 5 bases from V and 2 bases from J; junction bases left unmatched: 7. Germline-derived CDR1 and CDR2 are SEHNR and FQNEAQ (reference sequence). The CDR3 sequence: CASSETTGGNTEAFF. CDR3 DNA: TGTGCCAGCAGCGAAACCACAGGGGGAAACACTGAAGCTTTCTTT.

The chain is built from TRBV6-5 and TRBJ1-5; 7 bases are a match to TRBD1. Germline CDR1 is MNHEY and CDR2 is SVGAGI. The CDR3 has 14 amino acids. V was pared by 5 bases and J by 10 bases, with 11 bases of the junction left unmatched. As DNA, the CDR3 is TGTGCCAGCAGTCACAGGGGTTTAGGGAGCCCCCAGCATTTT. Translation gives CASSHRGLGSPQHF.

This clone occurred a few times. The chain combines TRBV7-9 with TRBJ1-1; 11 bases are a match to TRBD1. Germline CDR1 is SEHNR and CDR2 is FQNEAQ (reference sequence). The CDR3 length is 15 residues. The J segment lost 2 bases and the V segment lost 5 bases, leaving 4 bases of the junction unmatched. CDR3 nucleotide sequence: TGTGCCAGCAGCCCTAGGACAGGGGGCAACACTGAAGCTTTCTTT. Translation: CASSPRTGGNTEAFF.

The chain couples TRBV5-6 to TRBJ1-4, with D unresolved. V lost 4 bases and J lost 0, with 7 bases in between. The germline V gene has CDR1 SGHDT and CDR2 YYEEEE. The CDR3 sequence is 14 residues long. The CDR3 is CASSLSATNEKLFF. In DNA form, the CDR3 reads TGTGCCAGCAGCCTCAGTGCAACTAATGAAAAACTGTTTTTT.

The chain is built from TRBV3-1 (or the pseudogene TRBV3-2) and TRBJ2-3; D is ambiguous. The V end lost 6 bases, the J end lost 0 bases, and 13 bases lay between the germline ends. Germline-derived CDR1 and CDR2 are LGHDT and YNNKEL (reference sequence). The CDR3 has 15 residues. The CDR3 DNA is TGTGCCAGCAGACTCGACATTTCTAGCACAGATACGCAGTATTTT. Its protein is CASRLDISSTDTQYF.

This clone has more than one count but fewer than ten. The chain has TRBV5-6 and TRBJ2-5; D might be TRBD2 (5 bases). CDR1 and CDR2 (germline): SGHDT, YYEEEE. V was trimmed by 2 bases and J by 4 bases, leaving 9 bases between them. The CDR3 sequence is 13 residues long. This CDR3 is CASSLIARETQYF. The CDR3 coding sequence is TGTGCCAGCAGCTTAATAGCGAGAGAGACCCAGTACTTC.

The rearrangement joins TRBV5-1 to TRBJ1-1; the D gene is possibly TRBD1 (5 bases). Germline lookup yields CDR1 SGHRS and CDR2 YFSETQ. The CDR3 consists of 21 residues. Trimming shortened V by 0 bases and J by 3 bases, and 30 bases separated the two germline ends. This chain's CDR3 is CASSLGLSNRDRLAGDTEAFF. CDR3 bases: TGCGCCAGCAGCTTGGGGCTAAGTAACCGGGACCGCTTAGCGGGTGACACTGAAGCTTTCTTT.

The table lists this clone with a few counts. This rearrangement joins TRBV7-2 to TRBJ2-2, with D possibly matching TRBD1 (5 bases). The CDR3 length is 14 residues. Trimming pared 4 bases from V and 2 bases from J, leaving 8 bases between. The germline V gene encodes CDR1 SGHTA and CDR2 FQGNSA. DNA of the CDR3: TGTGCCAGCAGCTGGGGCGTTAACACCGGGGAGCTGTTTTTT. This codes for CASSWGVNTGELFF. The full variable domain, in which reference TRBV7-2 and TRBJ2-2 provide the parts outside the CDR3, is GAGVSQSPSNKVTEKGKDVELRCDPISGHTALYWYRQSLGQGLEFLIYFQGNSAPDKSGLPSDRFSAERTGGSVSTLTIQRTQQEDSAVYLCASSWGVNTGELFFGEGSRLTVL.

This clone was picked up a small number of times. V usage is TRBV28 and J usage is TRBJ2-4, with D possibly TRBD2 on 5 matching bases. CDR1 and CDR2 from the germline V gene are MDHEN and SYDVKM. CDR3 length equals 12 residues. V was shortened by 3 bases and J by 7 bases, with 7 bases between the two germline ends. CDR3 nucleotide sequence: TGTGCCAGCAGTTTGGGCGGGAACATTCAGTACTTC. Translating gives CASSLGGNIQYF.

The rearrangement links TRBV10-1 to TRBJ2-1; 13 bases align to TRBD2. There are 17 residues in the CDR3. V gave up 3 bases and J gave up 4 bases; unmatched junction bases: 6. Germline CDR1 and CDR2: WNHNN and SYGVQD (reference sequence). For the CDR3, the DNA is TGCGCCAGCAGTGACTCGGGACTAGCGGGGAGGTACAATGAGCAGTTCTTC. It codes for CASSDSGLAGRYNEQFF.

This rearrangement joins TRBV7-2 to TRBJ1-2, with TRBD1 matching over 7 bases. The CDR3 sequence is 14 residues long. Germline V gene data show CDR1 as SGHTA and CDR2 as FQGNSA. Trimming cost V 5 bases and J 1 base; bases outside gene matches: 4. CDR3 loop: CASSPGTVNYGYTF. CDR3 in DNA: TGTGCCAGCAGCCCCGGGACAGTTAACTATGGCTACACCTTC.

V is TRBV4-2 and J is TRBJ1-1; D unresolved. This CDR3 region has 17 residues. V lost 3 bases, J lost 3 bases, and 20 bases lay in between. The germline V gene encodes CDR1 LGHNA and CDR2 YNFKEQ. DNA of the CDR3: TGTGCCAGCAGCCAGACCCCTGCCCGGGGTGGGTACACTGAAGCTTTCTTT. This translates into CASSQTPARGGYTEAFF.

The chain carries TRBV7-9 and TRBJ1-6; D is possibly TRBD1 (5 bases). Germline CDR1 reads SEHNR; CDR2 reads FQNEAQ (reference sequence). Trimming took 5 bases from V and 7 from J, leaving 18 bases between them. This CDR3 has 16 amino acids. The CDR3 sequence: CASSRWGEGRNSPLHF. CDR3 bases: TGTGCCAGCAGCCGATGGGGGGAAGGGAGAAATTCACCCCTCCACTTT.

DNA for the CDR3: TGTGCCAGCAGTTCACTCGTGTCCTCTGGAAACACCATATATTTT. This sequence encodes CASSSLVSSGNTIYF. The gene calls are TRBV28 and TRBJ1-3; D is unclear. This CDR3 is 15 amino acids long. Between the trimmed V and J ends, which lost 4 bases and 0 bases, there was a span of 10 bases. Germline assignment: CDR1 MDHEN and CDR2 SYDVKM. The full variable domain, completed using reference TRBV28 and TRBJ1-3, is DVKVTQSSRYLVKRTGEKVFLECVQDMDHENMFWYRQDPGLGLRLIYFSYDVKMKEKGDIPEGYSVSREKKERFSLILESASTNQTSMYLCASSSLVSSGNTIYFGEGSWLTVV.